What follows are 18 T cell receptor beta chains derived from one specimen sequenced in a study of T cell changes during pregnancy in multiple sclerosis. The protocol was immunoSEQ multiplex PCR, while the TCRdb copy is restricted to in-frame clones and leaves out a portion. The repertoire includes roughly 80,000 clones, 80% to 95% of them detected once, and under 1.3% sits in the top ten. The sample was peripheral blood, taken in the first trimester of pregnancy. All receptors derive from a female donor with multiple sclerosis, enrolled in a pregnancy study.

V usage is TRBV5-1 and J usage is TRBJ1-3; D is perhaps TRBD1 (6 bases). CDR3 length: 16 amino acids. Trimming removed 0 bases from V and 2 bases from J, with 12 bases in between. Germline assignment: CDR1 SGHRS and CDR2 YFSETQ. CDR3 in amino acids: CASSLALAGAGNTIYF. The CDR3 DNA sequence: TGCGCCAGCAGCTTGGCCCTGGCAGGGGCTGGAAACACCATATATTTT.

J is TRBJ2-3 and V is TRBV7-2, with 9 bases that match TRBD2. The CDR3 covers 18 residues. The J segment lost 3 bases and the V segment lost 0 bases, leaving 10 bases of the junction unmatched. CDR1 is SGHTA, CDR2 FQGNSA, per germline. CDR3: CASSLAAAGGPQTDTQYF. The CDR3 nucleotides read TGTGCCAGCAGCTTAGCGGCGGCGGGGGGGCCGCAGACAGATACGCAGTATTTT.

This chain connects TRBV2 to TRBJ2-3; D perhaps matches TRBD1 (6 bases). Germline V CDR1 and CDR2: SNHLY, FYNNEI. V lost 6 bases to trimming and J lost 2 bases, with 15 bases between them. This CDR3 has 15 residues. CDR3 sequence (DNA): TGTGCCAGCAGGGGGTACAGGGACCTCACAGATACGCAGTATTTT. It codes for CASRGYRDLTDTQYF.

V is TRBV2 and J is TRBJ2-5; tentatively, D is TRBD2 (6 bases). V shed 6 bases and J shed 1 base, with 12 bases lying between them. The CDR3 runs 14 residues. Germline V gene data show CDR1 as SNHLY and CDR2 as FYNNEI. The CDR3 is CASRRRAVQETQYF. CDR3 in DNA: TGTGCCAGCAGGAGGAGGGCAGTCCAAGAGACCCAGTACTTC.

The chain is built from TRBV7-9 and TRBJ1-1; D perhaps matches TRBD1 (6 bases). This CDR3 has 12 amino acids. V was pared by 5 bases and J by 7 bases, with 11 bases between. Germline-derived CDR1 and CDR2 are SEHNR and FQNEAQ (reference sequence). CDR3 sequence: CASSPPRGEAFF. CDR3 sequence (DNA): TGTGCCAGCAGCCCCCCCAGGGGTGAAGCTTTCTTT.

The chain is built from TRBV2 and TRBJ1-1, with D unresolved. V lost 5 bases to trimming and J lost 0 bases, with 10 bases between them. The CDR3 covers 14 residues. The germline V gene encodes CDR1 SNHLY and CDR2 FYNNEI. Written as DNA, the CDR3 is TGTGCCAGCAGTTTTGAGGGCATGAACACTGAAGCTTTCTTT. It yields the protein CASSFEGMNTEAFF.

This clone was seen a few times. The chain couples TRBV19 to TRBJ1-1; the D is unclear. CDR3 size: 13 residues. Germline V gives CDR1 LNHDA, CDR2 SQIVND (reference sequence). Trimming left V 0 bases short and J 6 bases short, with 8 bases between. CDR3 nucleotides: TGTGCCAGTAGTATAGATCGGGTCGCTGAAGCTTTCTTT. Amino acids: CASSIDRVAEAFF.

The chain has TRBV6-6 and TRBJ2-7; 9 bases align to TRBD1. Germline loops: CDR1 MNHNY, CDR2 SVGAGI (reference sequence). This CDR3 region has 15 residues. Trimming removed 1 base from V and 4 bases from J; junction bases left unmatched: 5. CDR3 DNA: TGTGCCAGCAGTTACTTGACAGGGGGTTCTTACGAGCAGTACTTC. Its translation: CASSYLTGGSYEQYF.

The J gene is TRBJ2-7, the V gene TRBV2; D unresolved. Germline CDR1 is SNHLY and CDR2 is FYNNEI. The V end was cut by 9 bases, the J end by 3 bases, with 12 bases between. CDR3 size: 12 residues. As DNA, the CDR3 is TGTGCCAGTCATGCGGATGGCTACGAGCAGTACTTC. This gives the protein CASHADGYEQYF.

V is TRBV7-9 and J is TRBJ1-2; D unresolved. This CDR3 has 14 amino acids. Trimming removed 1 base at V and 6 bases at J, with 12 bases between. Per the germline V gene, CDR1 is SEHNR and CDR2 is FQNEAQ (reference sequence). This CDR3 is CASSLEQAPDGYTF. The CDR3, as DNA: TGTGCCAGCAGCTTAGAGCAGGCTCCTGATGGCTACACCTTC.

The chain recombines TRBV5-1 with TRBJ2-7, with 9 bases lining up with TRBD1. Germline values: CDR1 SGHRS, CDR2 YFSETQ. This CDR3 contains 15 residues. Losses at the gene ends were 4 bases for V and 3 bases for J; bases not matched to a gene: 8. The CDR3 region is CASSLGGQGFYEQYF. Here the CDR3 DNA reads TGCGCCAGCAGCCTTGGGGGACAGGGATTCTACGAGCAGTACTTC.

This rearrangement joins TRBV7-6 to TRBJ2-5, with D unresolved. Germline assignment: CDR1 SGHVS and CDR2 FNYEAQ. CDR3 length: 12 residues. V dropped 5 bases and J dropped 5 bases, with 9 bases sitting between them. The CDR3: CASSPGVETQYF. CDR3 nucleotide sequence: TGTGCCAGCAGCCCCGGAGTGGAGACCCAGTACTTC.

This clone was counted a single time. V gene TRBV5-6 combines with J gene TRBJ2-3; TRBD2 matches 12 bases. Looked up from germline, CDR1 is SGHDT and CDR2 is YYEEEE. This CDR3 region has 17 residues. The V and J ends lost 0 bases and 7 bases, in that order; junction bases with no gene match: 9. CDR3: CASSLGPSGRAANTQYF. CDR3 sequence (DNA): TGTGCCAGCAGCTTGGGCCCTAGCGGGAGGGCCGCAAATACGCAGTATTTT.

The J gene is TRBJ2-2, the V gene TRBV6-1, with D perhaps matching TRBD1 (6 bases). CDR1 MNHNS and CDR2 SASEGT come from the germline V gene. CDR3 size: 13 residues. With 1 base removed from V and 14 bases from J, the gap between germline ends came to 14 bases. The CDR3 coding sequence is TGTGCCAGCAGTGAAGGGGGGCCGTTGGAACTGTTTTTT. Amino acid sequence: CASSEGGPLELFF.

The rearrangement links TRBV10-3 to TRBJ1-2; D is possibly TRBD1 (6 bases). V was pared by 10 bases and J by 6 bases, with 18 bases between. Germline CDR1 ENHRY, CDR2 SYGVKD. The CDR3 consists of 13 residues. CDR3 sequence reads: CATKQGVQDGYTF. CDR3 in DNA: TGTGCCACCAAACAGGGCGTCCAAGATGGCTACACCTTC.

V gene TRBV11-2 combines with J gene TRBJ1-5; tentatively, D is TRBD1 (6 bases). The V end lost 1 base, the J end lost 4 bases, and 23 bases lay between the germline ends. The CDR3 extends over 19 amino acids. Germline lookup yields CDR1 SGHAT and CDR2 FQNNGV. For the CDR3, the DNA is TGTGCCAGCAGCTTAGGGGATCACAGGGACGGGAGGCGGAATCAGCCCCAGCATTTT. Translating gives CASSLGDHRDGRRNQPQHF.

The CDR3 loop reads CASSQIGVRGPDNEQFF. Written as DNA, the CDR3 is TGTGCCAGCAGTCAAATCGGTGTCAGGGGCCCGGACAATGAGCAGTTCTTC. V usage is TRBV27 and J usage is TRBJ2-1; tentatively, D is TRBD1 (6 bases). V was trimmed by 5 bases and J by 5 bases, leaving 22 bases between them. The CDR3 has 17 residues. CDR1 and CDR2 from the germline V gene are MNHEY and SMNVEV (reference sequence).

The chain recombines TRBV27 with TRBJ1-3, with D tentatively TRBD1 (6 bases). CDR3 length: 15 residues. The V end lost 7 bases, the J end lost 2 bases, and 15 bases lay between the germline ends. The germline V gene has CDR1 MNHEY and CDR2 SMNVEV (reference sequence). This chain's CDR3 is CASIERRGPGNTIYF. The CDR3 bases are TGTGCCAGCATCGAACGGCGGGGGCCTGGAAACACCATATATTTT.